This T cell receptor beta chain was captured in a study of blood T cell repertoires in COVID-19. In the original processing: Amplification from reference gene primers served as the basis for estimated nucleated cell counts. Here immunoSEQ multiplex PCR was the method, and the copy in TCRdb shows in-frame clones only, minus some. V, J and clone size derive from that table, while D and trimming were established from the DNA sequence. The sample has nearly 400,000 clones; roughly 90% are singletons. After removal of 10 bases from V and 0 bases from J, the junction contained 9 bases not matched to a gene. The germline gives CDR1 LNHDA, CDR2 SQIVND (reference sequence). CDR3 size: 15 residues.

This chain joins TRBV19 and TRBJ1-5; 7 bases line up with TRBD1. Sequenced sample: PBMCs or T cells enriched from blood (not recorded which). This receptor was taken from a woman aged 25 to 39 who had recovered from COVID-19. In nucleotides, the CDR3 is TGTGCCACTCAAGCAGGGGGGATTAGCAATCAGCCCCAGCATTTT. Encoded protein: CATQAGGISNQPQHF.